The following is a TCR beta chain sequence with its context. Clones were read by immunoSEQ multiplex PCR, and TCRdb kept only the in-frame ones, dropping some. This sample has about 63,000 clones; 70% to 85% occur once, and the top ten carry roughly 32%. The data stem from a study of blood T cell repertoires in COVID-19. The CDR3 is 15 residues long. V dropped 5 bases and J dropped 6; count of bases not matched to a gene: 9. The germline V gene has CDR1 MNHEY and CDR2 SMNVEV (reference sequence). This sequence originates from a human donor in a cohort sampled during active COVID-19. Sequences were obtained from peripheral blood. The rearrangement uses TRBV27 and TRBJ2-3, with TRBD2 matching 9 bases. The CDR3 nucleotides are TGTGCCAGCAGTACCCCAACTAGCGGGTTCGATACGCAGTATTTT. This sequence encodes CASSTPTSGFDTQYF.